The rows below give T cell receptor beta chains drawn from one sample of a study of CD8 T cells in ankylosing spondylitis. TCRdb ran MiXCR on the 5' RACE reads and lists one entry per CDR3 protein. This table holds 390,000 or so distinct CDR3 sequences, about 20% found once. Specimen: blood, either unsorted or a sorted T cell fraction (not recorded which). Every receptor here comes from a male donor with ankylosing spondylitis. Both conserved end residues are part of each CDR3. The order of the fields is clone size, V gene, D gene, J gene, CDR3 protein, CDR3 DNA. D genes are given only for firm matches. Some rows mark clone size as missing; the rest say once, few, many or name a class of expanded clone.

clone_size: few; v_call: TRBV18; d_call: NA; j_call: TRBJ1-5; cdr3_aa: CASSPGGSVNQPQHF; cdr3_nt: TGTGCCAGCTCACCGGGTGGGTCGGTGAATCAGCCCCAGCATTTT
clone_size: NA; v_call: TRBV7-2; d_call: NA; j_call: TRBJ1-5; cdr3_aa: CASSFTVGQGNQPQHF; cdr3_nt: TGTGCCAGCAGCTTCACGGTAGGGCAGGGCAATCAGCCCCAGCATTTT
clone_size: NA; v_call: TRBV10-3; d_call: TRBD2; j_call: TRBJ2-7; cdr3_aa: CAISENPTSGVHEQYF; cdr3_nt: TGTGCCATCAGTGAGAACCCTACTAGCGGGGTCCACGAGCAGTACTTC
clone_size: NA; v_call: TRBV7-9; d_call: NA; j_call: TRBJ1-4; cdr3_aa: CASSLGNSVYEKLFF; cdr3_nt: TGTGCCAGCAGCTTAGGGAACAGCGTCTATGAAAAACTGTTTTTT
clone_size: NA; v_call: TRBV14; d_call: NA; j_call: TRBJ2-1; cdr3_aa: CASSSRGLARYNEQFF; cdr3_nt: TGTGCCAGCAGCTCGCGTGGGCTAGCGAGATACAATGAGCAGTTCTTC
clone_size: NA; v_call: TRBV20-1; d_call: TRBD2; j_call: TRBJ2-3; cdr3_aa: CSASTGLAGINPLGDTQYF; cdr3_nt: TGCAGTGCTAGCACGGGACTAGCGGGAATTAACCCTTTGGGAGATACGCAGTATTTT
clone_size: few; v_call: TRBV28; d_call: NA; j_call: TRBJ1-2; cdr3_aa: CASSSGGYGYTF; cdr3_nt: TGTGCCAGCAGCTCGGGAGGCTATGGCTACACCTTC
clone_size: NA; v_call: TRBV28; d_call: NA; j_call: TRBJ1-5; cdr3_aa: CASRSGAGKPQHF; cdr3_nt: TGTGCCAGCAGGTCAGGGGCAGGTAAGCCCCAGCATTTT
clone_size: NA; v_call: TRBV20-1; d_call: NA; j_call: TRBJ1-2; cdr3_aa: CSAREQSYGYTF; cdr3_nt: TGCAGTGCTAGAGAACAGTCCTATGGCTACACCTTC
clone_size: NA; v_call: TRBV7-2; d_call: NA; j_call: TRBJ2-1; cdr3_aa: CASSLLRSGNEQFF; cdr3_nt: TGTGCCAGCAGCTTACTGAGGAGTGGGAATGAGCAGTTCTTC
clone_size: many; v_call: TRBV20-1; d_call: NA; j_call: TRBJ1-1; cdr3_aa: CSARDSGRGGEAFF; cdr3_nt: TGCAGTGCTAGAGATTCCGGGAGGGGAGGTGAAGCTTTCTTT
clone_size: few; v_call: TRBV20-1; d_call: NA; j_call: TRBJ2-7; cdr3_aa: CSARLVGSSYEQYF; cdr3_nt: TGCAGTGCGAGACTTGTCGGGTCGTCCTACGAGCAGTACTTC
clone_size: few; v_call: TRBV5-6; d_call: NA; j_call: TRBJ2-7; cdr3_aa: CASSWLVWGEQYF; cdr3_nt: TGTGCCAGCAGCTGGCTGGTATGGGGCGAGCAGTACTTC
clone_size: many; v_call: TRBV29-1; d_call: TRBD1; j_call: TRBJ2-7; cdr3_aa: CSARGGGEQYF; cdr3_nt: TGCAGCGCCCGAGGGGGCGGCGAGCAGTACTTC
clone_size: many; v_call: TRBV7-9; d_call: TRBD1; j_call: TRBJ1-6; cdr3_aa: CASSPGQNNSPLHF; cdr3_nt: TGTGCCAGCTCGCCGGGACAGAATAATTCACCCCTCCACTTT
clone_size: NA; v_call: TRBV7-9; d_call: TRBD2; j_call: TRBJ2-3; cdr3_aa: CASSLGTSGILDTQYF; cdr3_nt: TGTGCCAGCAGCTTAGGGACTAGCGGGATTCTAGATACGCAGTATTTT
clone_size: few; v_call: TRBV20-1; d_call: NA; j_call: TRBJ2-3; cdr3_aa: CSALRAASTDTQYF; cdr3_nt: TGCAGTGCTCTCCGAGCAGCTAGCACAGATACGCAGTATTTT
clone_size: few; v_call: TRBV7-3; d_call: NA; j_call: TRBJ2-3; cdr3_aa: CASSPRSGTGADTQYF; cdr3_nt: TGTGCCAGCAGCCCGCGTAGCGGGACAGGCGCAGATACGCAGTATTTT
clone_size: NA; v_call: TRBV28; d_call: TRBD1; j_call: TRBJ1-4; cdr3_aa: CASRPTGGVEKLFF; cdr3_nt: TGTGCCAGCAGACCGACAGGGGGAGTTGAAAAACTGTTTTTT
clone_size: few; v_call: TRBV7-2; d_call: TRBD2; j_call: TRBJ2-7; cdr3_aa: CASSSNGGASYEQYF; cdr3_nt: TGTGCCAGCAGCTCAAACGGGGGGGCTTCCTACGAGCAGTACTTC